This T cell receptor (beta chain) appears in the sequencing data of a study of T-cell memory formation after mild COVID-19. Turning to the study itself: Clusters were largely donor specific.

Study-wide findings and caveats: Pre-infection memory contained some responding clones, which suggested that cross-reactive memory had joined. The study found contracting CD4+ clones mainly in CM and EM and contracting CD8+ clones in EMRA.

This clonotype was seen more than once but under ten times. Its antigen remains unidentified. TCRdb re-analysed the 5' RACE reads in MiXCR, keeping a single row per CDR3 protein. The table shows more than 70,000 distinct CDR3 sequences, with roughly 13% occurring only once. With 1 base removed from V and 6 bases from J, the gap between germline ends came to 10 bases. This CDR3 has 14 amino acids. Germline V CDR1 and CDR2: MNHEY, SVGAGI. This sequence originates from an adult woman who had mild COVID-19 (a few samples of this study predate the infection). Cell type and time point are not known. Sequenced material: PBMCs or a T cell subset sorted from them (not recorded which). The rearrangement joins TRBV6-5 to TRBJ2-1; D remains ambiguous. The CDR3 nucleotides are TGTGCCAGCAGTTACTTCACGAGGTCCAATGAGCAGTTCTTC. This encodes CASSYFTRSNEQFF.